Here is one T cell receptor (beta chain) with its context. What it binds is unknown. Germline-derived CDR1 and CDR2 are LNHDA and SQIVND (reference sequence). Trimming cost V 1 base and J 8 bases, with 12 bases left between them. The CDR3 length is 14 residues. This sample stems from a study of cytomegalovirus exposure and HLA in healthy donors. Across the whole study: An analysis done earlier identified 90 million to 120 million unique TCR beta sequences from about 179 million T cells. General study findings and limits: Reportedly, diagnosis of cytomegalovirus status by the classifier showed high specificity and sensitivity.

The PCR employed 60 Vbeta primers together with 13 Jbeta primers. In the source study's methods: Unique TCR beta chains numbered approximately 80 million in a later analysis, with about 9.9 million shared. Produced via immunoSEQ multiplex PCR; TCRdb's table is partial and in-frame only. That table gives V, J and clone size, and the DNA gave D and trimming. The sample carries under 200,000 clones, 82% recorded once. The rearrangement links TRBV19 to TRBJ2-1, with D possibly matching TRBD2 (7 bases). Sequenced input: PBMCs. This TCR derives from a girl aged 10 to 17 in good health and CMV-seropositive. CDR3 sequence: CASSIVPGGDEQFF. The CDR3 coding sequence is TGTGCCAGTAGTATAGTTCCGGGGGGCGATGAGCAGTTCTTC.